At least ten counts were recorded for the clone carrying this T cell receptor (beta chain). These data are taken from a study of blood T cells in healthy people across ages. V lost 5 bases and J lost 8, with 15 bases in between. This CDR3 has 13 residues. Germline-derived CDR1 and CDR2 are MDHEN and SYDVKM. A second about 6 to 12 cycle PCR used barcoded and J-beta primers. TCRdb re-called the 5' RACE reads with MiXCR, one entry per CDR3 protein. The repertoire holds about 780,000 distinct CDR3 sequences, with 46% as singletons. The chain links TRBV28 to TRBJ1-2; TRBD1 is a possible D gene (5 bases). Sequencing was carried out using blood. The clonotype originates from a man aged 80 or over in good health. The CDR3: CASSESGQAGYTF. CDR3 nucleotide sequence: TGTGCCAGCAGTGAATCCGGACAAGCGGGCTACACCTTC.